This T cell receptor (beta chain) derives from a study of cytomegalovirus exposure and HLA in healthy donors. With respect to this clone: The antigen is not known.

Findings and caveats of the study: The later analysis indicated that the majority of CMV-associated TCR beta chains appeared HLA-restricted. There were some 150 TCR beta chains listed as cytomegalovirus-associated.

Primers included in the PCR were 60 Vbeta and 13 Jbeta primers. Using immunoSEQ multiplex PCR, the repertoire was profiled, and TCRdb retains in-frame clones only, with some absent. The sample has about 130,000 clones, more than 9% seen once; the top ten hold 4.6%. The CDR3 runs to 11 residues. Trimming removed 5 bases from V and 3 bases from J, with 8 bases in between. CDR1 and CDR2 (germline): DFQATT, SNEGSKA (reference sequence). V gene TRBV20-1 combines with J gene TRBJ2-7, with a tentative D call TRBD2 (5 bases). The sample consisted of PBMCs. This clonotype was obtained from a woman aged 18-30 years in good health and CMV-seropositive. CDR3 protein: CSAWTFYEQYF. CDR3 bases: TGCAGTGCTTGGACTTTCTACGAGCAGTACTTC.